These T cell receptor beta chains were read from a single sample in a study of OX40 agonist ivuxolimab in advanced cancers. Generated by immunoSEQ multiplex PCR, the TCRdb table keeps only in-frame clones and is missing some. The sample carries some 150,000 clones, 93% recorded once. Sequences were derived from CD4+ or CD8+ T cells sorted from blood, sampled in a trial of the OX40 agonist ivuxolimab. These receptors were taken from an adult with an advanced solid tumor such as melanoma, head and neck, liver or kidney cancer. Each CDR3 is given with its conserved first and last residue. The D gene is left open where the match is weak. Rows give clone size only sometimes, using once, few, many, or a class for an expanded clone.

d_call j_call v_call clone_size cdr3_nt cdr3_aa
NA TRBJ2-5 TRBV9 NA TGTGCCAGCAGCGTTTGGGGTGAAGAGACCCAGTACTTC CASSVWGEETQYF
NA TRBJ2-2 TRBV9 NA TGTGCCAGCAGCAGAACCGGGGAGCTGTTTTTT CASSRTGELFF
NA TRBJ1-4 TRBV28 NA TGTGCCAGCAGTTTAGGTAGCAGATCTAATGAAAAACTGTTTTTT CASSLGSRSNEKLFF
NA TRBJ1-1 TRBV18 once TGTGCCAGCTCACCTCCGGACAGAGCCACTGAAGCTTTCTTT CASSPPDRATEAFF
NA TRBJ2-7 TRBV28 once TGTGCCAGCAGTTTTAGGCTCCCCAAGGTTAGGGAGCAGTACTTC CASSFRLPKVREQYF
TRBD2 TRBJ2-7 TRBV2 NA TGTGCCAGCAGTGGGCGGGGGGGCCCCTACGAGCAGTACTTC CASSGRGGPYEQYF
NA TRBJ1-2 TRBV7-2 NA TGTGCCAGCAGCTTAGTCGCTGCTAACTATGGCTACACCTTC CASSLVAANYGYTF
TRBD2 TRBJ2-7 TRBV28 NA TGTGCCAGCAGTTTCCCGGGGGGAGTGCTGCAGTACTTC CASSFPGGVLQYF
NA TRBJ2-7 TRBV28 NA TGTGCCAGCAGCCCCGGGGACAAGCCCTACGAGCAGTACTTC CASSPGDKPYEQYF
NA TRBJ1-5 TRBV6-5 NA TGTGCCAGCAGCCCAACGGACTCGGCCCAGCATTTT CASSPTDSAQHF
TRBD2 TRBJ2-7 TRBV5-1 NA TGCGCCAGCAGCTCCAGTGGGCGGGAGACGGAAGAGCAGTACTTC CASSSSGRETEEQYF
NA TRBJ1-5 TRBV19 NA TGTGCCAGTGGTCGGCAAGGGGCGAACAATCAGCCCCAGCATTTT CASGRQGANNQPQHF
NA TRBJ2-2 TRBV9 once TGTGCCAGCAGCTTTGTGGCTAGTTTAACCGGGGAGCTGTTTTTT CASSFVASLTGELFF
NA TRBJ2-5 TRBV6-1 NA TGTGCCAGCAGGGCGTCGGAGGGCGGAGGTGAGACCCAGTACTTC CASRASEGGGETQYF
NA TRBJ1-1 TRBV21-1 NA TGTGCCAGCAGCGCCCGGACAGGGTGGGAGAACACTGAAGCTTTCTTT CASSARTGWENTEAFF
TRBD1 TRBJ1-2 TRBV28 NA TGTGCCAGCAGTCGGACAGGGGCCCCCTCCCTCTATGGCTACACCTTC CASSRTGAPSLYGYTF
NA TRBJ2-7 TRBV6-1 NA TGTGCCAGCAAACAGTTCGGCAGGGTCTACGAGCAGTACTTC CASKQFGRVYEQYF
NA TRBJ2-2 TRBV29-1 once TGCAGCGTTGCCGGAGGGTCCAACACCGGGGAGCTGTTTTTT CSVAGGSNTGELFF
NA TRBJ1-4 TRBV4-3 once TGCGCCAGCAGCCGGAACAGGGCAACTAATGAAAAACTGTTTTTT CASSRNRATNEKLFF
NA TRBJ2-7 TRBV19 NA TGTGCCAGTAGTATGGGGGGACAGCCCTCCGAGCAGTACTTC CASSMGGQPSEQYF
NA TRBJ2-5 TRBV27 NA TGTGCCAGCAGTTCTCGAGAGGGCGAGACCCAGTACTTC CASSSREGETQYF
NA TRBJ2-7 TRBV6-6 once TGTGCCAGCAGTTACGCTCGGACATACGAGCAGTACTTC CASSYARTYEQYF
NA TRBJ2-1 TRBV6-5 NA TGTGCCAGCAAAACAAGCTCCTACAATGAGCAGTTCTTC CASKTSSYNEQFF
NA TRBJ2-5 TRBV6-6 NA TGTGCCAGCAGTTACCCCCTAGCCCCAGGGCAAGAGACCCAGTACTTC CASSYPLAPGQETQYF
NA TRBJ2-7 TRBV29-1 NA TGCAGCGTTGGGGGTGGGATTCTGATCTACGAGCAGTACTTC CSVGGGILIYEQYF
NA TRBJ2-7 TRBV4-1 NA TGCGCCAGCAGCCGGGGGGACGGTGGAGGCTACGAGCAGTACTTC CASSRGDGGGYEQYF
TRBD2 TRBJ2-2 TRBV6-6 NA TGTGCCAGCAGGGTGAGCGGGAGTAACACCGGGGAGCTGTTTTTT CASRVSGSNTGELFF
NA TRBJ2-5 TRBV2 NA TGTGCCAGCAGTGACCAGGGGGGGACCCAGTACTTC CASSDQGGTQYF
NA TRBJ2-5 TRBV5-4 NA TGTGCCAGCAGCTTGGCGCGGGAGACCCAGTACTTC CASSLARETQYF
TRBD2 TRBJ2-1 TRBV29-1 NA TGCAGCGTTGAAGGCCACCTAGCGGCCACCTACAATGAGCAGTTCTTC CSVEGHLAATYNEQFF
TRBD1 TRBJ1-1 TRBV20-1 NA TGCAGTGCTACAGGGGGCACTGAAGCTTTCTTT CSATGGTEAFF
NA TRBJ1-4 TRBV14 NA TGTGCCAGCAGCCATCTCCCCGGCCGGGGGACCTATGAAAAACTGTTTTTT CASSHLPGRGTYEKLFF
TRBD1 TRBJ2-5 TRBV9 NA TGTGCCAGCAGCGTAGGGGGACAGCAAGAGACCCAGTACTTC CASSVGGQQETQYF
TRBD1 TRBJ1-1 TRBV7-2 NA TGTGCCAGCAGCTTAGGGGGACAGGGGTATGTCAAAGCTTTCTTT CASSLGGQGYVKAFF
NA TRBJ1-6 TRBV11-2 NA TGTGCCAGCAGCTTAGAACAGGGAGCGGGTTCACCCCTCCACTTT CASSLEQGAGSPLHF
NA TRBJ2-6 TRBV28 NA TGTGCCAGCAGCCGCTTAGGGGGGGCGATCTTGTCTGGGGCCAACGTCCTGACTTTC CASSRLGGAILSGANVLTF
TRBD2 TRBJ2-7 TRBV14 NA TGTGCCAGCAGCACGGGAGGAGGCTCCTACGAGCAGTACTTC CASSTGGGSYEQYF
NA TRBJ1-1 TRBV6-5 NA TGTGCCAGCAGTTGGGGGGCGAACACTGAAGCTTTCTTT CASSWGANTEAFF
NA TRBJ1-5 TRBV28 few TGTGCCAGCAGCTGGCTGGGGGGCGCTCAGCCCCAGCATTTT CASSWLGGAQPQHF
NA TRBJ2-1 TRBV7-7 NA TGTGCCAGCAGCTTAATAAGAACAGATGAGCAGTTCTTC CASSLIRTDEQFF
NA TRBJ2-3 TRBV7-2 NA TGTGCCAGCAGCCGACCACCCCAAGATACGCAGTATTTT CASSRPPQDTQYF
TRBD1 TRBJ1-5 TRBV10-3 NA TGTGCCATCAGTGAGTATTTTCTTGGACAGGGTGGCGGCAATCAGCCCCAGCATTTT CAISEYFLGQGGGNQPQHF
NA TRBJ2-3 TRBV15 NA TGTGCCACCAGCAGAGGACGGGCAGAGCCTGCAGATACGCAGTATTTT CATSRGRAEPADTQYF
TRBD1 TRBJ2-7 TRBV10-3 once TGTGCCATCAGTGGGGGGACAGTTCTCTCCTACGAGCAGTACTTC CAISGGTVLSYEQYF
TRBD2 TRBJ2-5 TRBV7-2 NA TGTGCCAGCTCCCCGGGGGGCCAAGAGACCCAGTACTTC CASSPGGQETQYF
NA TRBJ1-4 TRBV10-3 NA TGTGCCATCAGGAACTCGGACCAAAAACTGTTTTTT CAIRNSDQKLFF
NA TRBJ2-3 TRBV28 once TGTGCCAGCAGTTTGGGGGATACGCAGTATTTT CASSLGDTQYF
TRBD1 TRBJ2-7 TRBV6-5 NA TGTGCCAGCACAGGCTCAGGGGGTGGGCAGTACTTC CASTGSGGGQYF
NA TRBJ2-1 TRBV5-1 NA TGCGCCAGCAGCCCCGGGGATCGGCTATACAATGAGCAGTTCTTC CASSPGDRLYNEQFF